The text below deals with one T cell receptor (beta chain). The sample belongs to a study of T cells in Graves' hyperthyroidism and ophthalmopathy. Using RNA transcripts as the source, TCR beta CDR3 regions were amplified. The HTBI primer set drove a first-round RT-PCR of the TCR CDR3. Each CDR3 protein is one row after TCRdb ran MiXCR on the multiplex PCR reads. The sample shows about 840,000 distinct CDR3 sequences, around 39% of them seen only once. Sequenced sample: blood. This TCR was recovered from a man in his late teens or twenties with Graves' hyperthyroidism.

The CDR3 DNA is TGTGCCATCAGTACCACAGGGGGCGGCAATCAGCCCCAGCATTTT. Protein product: CAISTTGGGNQPQHF. The chain is built from TRBV10-3 and TRBJ1-5, with 9 bases that match TRBD1. This CDR3 comprises 15 residues. V shed 5 bases and J 2 bases; nucleotides not matched to a gene: 4. Germline assignment: CDR1 ENHRY and CDR2 SYGVKD.